The 3 T cell receptor beta chains reported below all come from one sample, sequenced in a study of regulatory T cells in long-lasting Graves disease. Time point meaning: newly diagnosed GD, antithyroid drugs for less than 3 months. With RNA extracted from PBMCs as input, the TCR library was made. The TCR beta library used iRepertoire HTBI primers with Arm-PCR amplification of CDR3. TCRdb reprocessed the multiplex PCR reads with MiXCR, giving one entry per CDR3 protein. The sample consists of about 440,000 distinct CDR3 sequences, around 14% of them appearing once. This sample was also put to use in a study of T cells in Graves' hyperthyroidism and ophthalmopathy.

The input for sequencing was peripheral blood mononuclear cells (PBMCs), taken at new diagnosis, from a patient treated with antithyroid drugs. These receptors came from a woman aged 25 to 39 with Graves disease.

There are many counts of this clonotype. The chain carries TRBV6-2 or TRBV6-3 and TRBJ2-1; 7 bases are a match to TRBD1. The germline gives CDR1 MNHEY, CDR2 SVGEGT. J was trimmed by 4 bases and V by 5 bases; bases with no gene match: 17. This CDR3 comprises 18 residues. In DNA form, the CDR3 reads TGTGCCAGCAGTCCCATCTCCCTAACAGGGGTGGGGTACAATGAGCAGTTCTTC. Translating gives CASSPISLTGVGYNEQFF.

A few counts support this clonotype. The chain joins TRBV7-9 to TRBJ1-2; TRBD1 is a possible D gene (5 bases). The CDR3 length is 17 residues. Germline V gene lookup returns CDR1 SEHNR and CDR2 FQNEAQ (reference sequence). Trimming took 4 bases from V and 7 from J, leaving 25 bases between them. The CDR3 protein is CASSSSSPGNALGGYTF. The CDR3, as DNA: TGTGCCAGCAGCTCATCGTCGCCAGGGAACGCGTTGGGTGGCTACACCTTC. Full variable domain (rest looked up from reference TRBV7-9 and TRBJ1-2): DTGVSQNPRHKITKRGQNVTFRCDPISEHNRLYWYRQTLGQGPEFLTYFQNEAQLEKSRLLSDRFSAERPKGSFSTLEIQRTEQGDSAMYLCASSSSSPGNALGGYTFGSGTRLTVV.

This clonotype was seen a handful of times. The rearrangement uses TRBV11-2 and TRBJ2-7; D gene uncertain. Trimming cost V 3 bases and J 2 bases, with 11 bases left between them. CDR1 SGHAT and CDR2 FQNNGV come from the germline V gene. The length of the CDR3 is 14 residues. CDR3 sequence (DNA): TGTGCCAGCAGCTTGCGGACCCTTACCTACGAGCAGTACTTC. Translating gives CASSLRTLTYEQYF.